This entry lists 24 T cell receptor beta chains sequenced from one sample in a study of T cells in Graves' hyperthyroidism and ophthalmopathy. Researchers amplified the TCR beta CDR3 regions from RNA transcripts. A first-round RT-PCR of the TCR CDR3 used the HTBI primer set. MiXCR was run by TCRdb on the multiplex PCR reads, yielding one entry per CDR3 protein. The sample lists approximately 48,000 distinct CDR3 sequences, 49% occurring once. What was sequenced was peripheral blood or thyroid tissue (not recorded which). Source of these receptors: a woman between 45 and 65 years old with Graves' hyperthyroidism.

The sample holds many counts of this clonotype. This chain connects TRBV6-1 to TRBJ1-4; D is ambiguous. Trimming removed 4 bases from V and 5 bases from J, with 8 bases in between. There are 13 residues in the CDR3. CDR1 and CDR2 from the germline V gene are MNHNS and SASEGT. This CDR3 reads CASSGRRNEKLFF. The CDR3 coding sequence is TGTGCCAGCAGTGGACGGAGAAATGAAAAACTGTTTTTT.

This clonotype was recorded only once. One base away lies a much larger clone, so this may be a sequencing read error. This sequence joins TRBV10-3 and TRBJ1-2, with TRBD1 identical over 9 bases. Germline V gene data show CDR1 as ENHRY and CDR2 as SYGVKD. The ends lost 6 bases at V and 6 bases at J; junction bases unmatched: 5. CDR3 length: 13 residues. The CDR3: CAIRATGGDGYTF. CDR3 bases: TGTGCCATCAGGGCCACAGGGGGCGATGGCTACACCTTC.

The CDR3 DNA reads TGTGCCAGCAGCGCCAGCTCAGGTGGTACTGAAGCTTTCTTT. This encodes CASSASSGGTEAFF. The chain joins TRBV7-2 to TRBJ1-1; D gene ambiguous. The V end was cut by 5 bases, the J end by 5 bases, with 15 bases between. Germline CDR1 is SGHTA and CDR2 is FQGNSA. The CDR3 contains 14 residues.

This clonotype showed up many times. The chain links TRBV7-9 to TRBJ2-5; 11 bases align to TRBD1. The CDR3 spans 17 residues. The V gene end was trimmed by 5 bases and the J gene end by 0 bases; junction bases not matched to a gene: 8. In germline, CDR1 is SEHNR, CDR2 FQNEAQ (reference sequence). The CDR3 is CASSKGQGGLYQETQYF. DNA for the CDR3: TGTGCCAGCAGCAAGGGACAGGGGGGATTGTACCAAGAGACCCAGTACTTC. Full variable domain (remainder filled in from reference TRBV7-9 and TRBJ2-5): DTGVSQNPRHKITKRGQNVTFRCDPISEHNRLYWYRQTLGQGPEFLTYFQNEAQLEKSRLLSDRFSAERPKGSFSTLEIQRTEQGDSAMYLCASSKGQGGLYQETQYFGPGTRLLVL.

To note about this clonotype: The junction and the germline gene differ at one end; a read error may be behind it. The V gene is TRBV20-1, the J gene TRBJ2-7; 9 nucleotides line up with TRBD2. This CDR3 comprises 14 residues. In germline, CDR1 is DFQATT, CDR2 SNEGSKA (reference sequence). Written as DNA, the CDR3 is TGCAGCGCTAGAGATTTTCGGACTAGCGACGAGCAGTACTTC. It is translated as CSARDFRTSDEQYF.

The CDR3 is CSARDRTSGSEETQYF. In nucleotides, the CDR3 is TGCAGTGCTAGAGATAGGACTAGCGGGAGCGAAGAGACCCAGTACTTC. The rearrangement links TRBV20-1 to TRBJ2-5, with 13 nucleotides matching TRBD2. The CDR3 extends over 16 amino acids. From germline, CDR1 is DFQATT and CDR2 SNEGSKA (reference sequence). V lost 0 bases to trimming and J lost 3 bases; unmatched junction nucleotides: 4.

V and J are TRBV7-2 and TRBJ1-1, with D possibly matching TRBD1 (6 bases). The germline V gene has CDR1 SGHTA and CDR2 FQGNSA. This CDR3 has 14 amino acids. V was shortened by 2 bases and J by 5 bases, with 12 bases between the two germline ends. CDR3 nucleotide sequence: TGTGCCAGCAGCTTACCGCAGGGGCGGACTGAAGCTTTCTTT. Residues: CASSLPQGRTEAFF.

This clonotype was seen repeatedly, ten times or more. The DNA of the CDR3 is TGTGCCAGCAGCTCGAACCGACAGGGATCCTACGAGCAGTACTTC. Amino acid sequence: CASSSNRQGSYEQYF. The rearrangement joins TRBV13 to TRBJ2-7; 7 bases align to TRBD1. The CDR3 has 15 amino acids. Germline loops: CDR1 PRHDT, CDR2 FYEKMQ (reference sequence). J was trimmed by 1 base and V by 4 bases; bases with no gene match: 7.

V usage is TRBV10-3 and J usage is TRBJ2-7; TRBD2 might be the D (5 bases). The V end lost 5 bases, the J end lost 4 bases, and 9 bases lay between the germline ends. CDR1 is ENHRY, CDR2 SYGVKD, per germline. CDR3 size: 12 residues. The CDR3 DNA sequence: TGTGCCATCAGTCGACTACCTTACGAGCAGTACTTC. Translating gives CAISRLPYEQYF.

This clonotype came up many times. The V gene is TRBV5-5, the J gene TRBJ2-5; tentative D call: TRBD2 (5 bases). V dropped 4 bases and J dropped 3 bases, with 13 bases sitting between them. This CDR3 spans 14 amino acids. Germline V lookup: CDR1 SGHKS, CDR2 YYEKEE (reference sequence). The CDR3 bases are TGTGCCAGCAGCGTGATGGGGAGAAAAGAGACCCAGTACTTC. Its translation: CASSVMGRKETQYF.

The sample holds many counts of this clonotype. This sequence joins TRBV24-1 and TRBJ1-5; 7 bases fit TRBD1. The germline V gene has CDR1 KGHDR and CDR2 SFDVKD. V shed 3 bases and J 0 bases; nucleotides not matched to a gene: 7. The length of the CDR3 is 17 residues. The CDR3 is CATSDPRQGYSNQPQHF. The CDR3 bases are TGTGCCACCAGTGATCCTCGACAGGGCTATAGCAATCAGCCCCAGCATTTT.

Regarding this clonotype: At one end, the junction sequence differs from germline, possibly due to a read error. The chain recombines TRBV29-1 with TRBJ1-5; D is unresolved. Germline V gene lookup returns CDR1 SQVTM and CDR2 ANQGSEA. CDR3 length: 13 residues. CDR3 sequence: CGAAENNNQPQHF. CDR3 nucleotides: TGCGGCGCTGCAGAAAACAACAATCAGCCTCAGCATTTT.

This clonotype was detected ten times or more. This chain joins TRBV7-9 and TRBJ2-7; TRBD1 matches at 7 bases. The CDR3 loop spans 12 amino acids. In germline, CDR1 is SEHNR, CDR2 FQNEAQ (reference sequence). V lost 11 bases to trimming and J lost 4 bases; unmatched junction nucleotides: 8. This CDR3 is CASGTEVYEQYF. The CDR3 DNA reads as TGTGCCTCCGGGACAGAGGTATACGAGCAGTACTTC. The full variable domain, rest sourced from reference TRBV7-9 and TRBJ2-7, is DTGVSQNPRHKITKRGQNVTFRCDPISEHNRLYWYRQTLGQGPEFLTYFQNEAQLEKSRLLSDRFSAERPKGSFSTLEIQRTEQGDSAMYLCASGTEVYEQYFGPGTRLTVT.

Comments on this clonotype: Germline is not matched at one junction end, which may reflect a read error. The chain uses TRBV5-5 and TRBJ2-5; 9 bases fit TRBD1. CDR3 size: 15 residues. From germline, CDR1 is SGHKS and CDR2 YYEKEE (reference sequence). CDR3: CASREPGQGEETQYF. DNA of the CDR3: TGCGCCAGCAGGGAGCCGGGACAGGGAGAGGAGACCCAGTACTTC.

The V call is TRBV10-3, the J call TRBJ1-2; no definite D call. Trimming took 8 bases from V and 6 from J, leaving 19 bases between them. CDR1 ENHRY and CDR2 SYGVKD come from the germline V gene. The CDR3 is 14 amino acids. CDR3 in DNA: TGTGCCATCCCCCACCCGGCGGTCAAGGATGGCTACACCTTC. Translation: CAIPHPAVKDGYTF.

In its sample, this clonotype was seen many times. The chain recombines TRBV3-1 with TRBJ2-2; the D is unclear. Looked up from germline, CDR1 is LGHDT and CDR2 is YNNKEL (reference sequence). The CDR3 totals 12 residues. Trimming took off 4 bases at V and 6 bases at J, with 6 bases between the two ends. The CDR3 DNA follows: TGTGCCAGCAGCCGTTTCTCCGGGGAGCTGTTTTTT. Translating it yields CASSRFSGELFF.

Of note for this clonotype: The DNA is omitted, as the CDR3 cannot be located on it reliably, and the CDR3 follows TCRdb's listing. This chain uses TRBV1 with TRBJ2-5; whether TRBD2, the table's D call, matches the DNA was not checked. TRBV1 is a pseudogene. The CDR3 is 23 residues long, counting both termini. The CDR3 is CVVPSHCRCRSCSARVPPETQYF.

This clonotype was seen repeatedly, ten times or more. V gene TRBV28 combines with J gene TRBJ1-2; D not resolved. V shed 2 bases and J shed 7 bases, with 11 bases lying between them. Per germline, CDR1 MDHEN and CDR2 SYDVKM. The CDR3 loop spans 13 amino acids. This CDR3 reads CASSLGLGGGYTF. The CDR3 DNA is TGTGCCAGCAGTTTAGGCCTAGGCGGTGGCTACACCTTC.

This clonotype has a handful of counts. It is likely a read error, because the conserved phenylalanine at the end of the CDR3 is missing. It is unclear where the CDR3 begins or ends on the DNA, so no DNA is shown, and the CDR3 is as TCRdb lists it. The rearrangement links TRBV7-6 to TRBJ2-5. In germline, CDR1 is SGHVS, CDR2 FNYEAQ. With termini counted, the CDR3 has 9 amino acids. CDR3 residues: CASSAGPNY.

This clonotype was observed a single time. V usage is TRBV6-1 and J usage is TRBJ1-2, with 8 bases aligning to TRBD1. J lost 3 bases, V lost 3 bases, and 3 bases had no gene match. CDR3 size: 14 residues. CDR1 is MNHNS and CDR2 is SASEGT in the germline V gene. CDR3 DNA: TGTGCCAGCAGTGATCCAGGGGGCGACTATGGCTACACCTTC. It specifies CASSDPGGDYGYTF.

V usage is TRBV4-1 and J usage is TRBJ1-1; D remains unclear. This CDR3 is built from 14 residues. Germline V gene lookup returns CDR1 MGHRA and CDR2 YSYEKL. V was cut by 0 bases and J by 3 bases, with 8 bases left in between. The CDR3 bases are TGCGCCAGCAGCCAAGATCGCGGGTACACTGAAGCTTTCTTT. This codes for CASSQDRGYTEAFF.

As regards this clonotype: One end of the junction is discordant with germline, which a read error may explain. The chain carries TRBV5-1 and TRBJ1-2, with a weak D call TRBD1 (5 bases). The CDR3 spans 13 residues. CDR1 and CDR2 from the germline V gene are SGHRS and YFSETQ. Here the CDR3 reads CASTPTVVYGYTF. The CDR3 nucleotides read TGTGCCAGCACACCGACAGTGGTTTATGGCTACACCTTC.

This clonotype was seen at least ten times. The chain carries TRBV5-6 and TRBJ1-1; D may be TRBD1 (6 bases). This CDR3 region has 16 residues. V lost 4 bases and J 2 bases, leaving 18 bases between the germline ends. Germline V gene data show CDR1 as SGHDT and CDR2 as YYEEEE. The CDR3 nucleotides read TGTGCCAGCAGCGGGGCGGGGGGGGGCTTAAACACTGAAGCTTTCTTT. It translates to CASSGAGGGLNTEAFF.

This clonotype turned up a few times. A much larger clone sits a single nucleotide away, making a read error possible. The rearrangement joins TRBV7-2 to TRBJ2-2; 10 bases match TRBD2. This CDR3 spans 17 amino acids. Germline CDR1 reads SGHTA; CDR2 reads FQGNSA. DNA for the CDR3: TGTGCCAGCAGCTTAGACGCCCTAGCGGGAGCGGGCGGGGAGCCGTTTTTT. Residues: CASSLDALAGAGGEPFF.